The 3 T cell receptor beta chains below come from one sample, sequenced in a study of long-term antiretroviral therapy in people with HIV. The authors ran the immunoSEQ assay, v3.0, at survey level. The assay was immunoSEQ multiplex PCR, and TCRdb's table has in-frame clones only and misses some. This table holds about 10,000 clones, 75% to 85% found once. Sequencing used unsorted PBMCs, obtained 0.7 years after starting antiretroviral therapy. All receptors come from a man in his forties or fifties with HIV.

This chain links TRBV6-1 with TRBJ2-5; D not resolved. CDR3 length: 13 residues. The V gene's germline CDR1 is MNHNS and CDR2 SASEGT. Trimming removed 3 bases at V and 8 bases at J, with 13 bases between. CDR3 sequence (DNA): TGTGCCAGCAGTGAGGGCAGGTACGGAACCCAGTACTTC. Translated: CASSEGRYGTQYF.

This clone was detected once. The chain recombines TRBV19 with TRBJ2-3; 11 nucleotides agree with TRBD1. V gave up 5 bases and J gave up 5 bases; unmatched junction bases: 3. Per germline, CDR1 LNHDA and CDR2 SQIVND (reference sequence). The CDR3 runs to 14 residues. CDR3 sequence reads: CASSVGTGGDTQYF. CDR3 coding DNA: TGTGCCAGTAGTGTGGGGACAGGGGGAGATACGCAGTATTTT. Using reference TRBV19 and TRBJ2-3 for the parts outside the CDR3, the full variable domain is DGGITQSPKYLFRKEGQNVTLSCEQNLNHDAMYWYRQDPGQGLRLIYYSQIVNDFQKGDIAEGYSVSREKKESFPLTVTSAQKNPTAFYLCASSVGTGGDTQYFGPGTRLTVL.

This clone was counted a few times. This rearrangement joins TRBV29-1 to TRBJ2-7; possibly TRBD1 or TRBD2 for D (5 bases each). Germline values: CDR1 SQVTM, CDR2 ANQGSEA. Trimming removed 7 bases at V and 4 bases at J, with 17 bases between. The CDR3 runs to 13 residues. The CDR3 coding sequence is TGCAGCGCTAGGGACGGACTTAGGTACGAGCAGTACTTC. This encodes CSARDGLRYEQYF.